This T cell receptor beta chain was documented in a study of T cell responses to AZD1222 COVID-19 vaccine. V was clipped by 7 bases and J by 4 bases; unmatched bases: 6. The CDR3 totals 13 residues. Study-wide points: The CD4 TCRs associated with vaccination extended across spike and predominated at 160-218 and 743-854. The study reported that nearly half of spike-specific TCRs target unmutated variant regions. Only a handful of people who got AZD1222 tested seropositive at baseline.

Here immunoSEQ multiplex PCR was the method, and the copy in TCRdb shows in-frame clones only, minus some. The sample records about 110,000 clones, roughly 90% being singletons. Concerning this clone itself: The antigen remains undetermined.

This clonotype was sampled from an adult who received the AZD1222 COVID-19 vaccine. Material: peripheral blood, obtained 28 days after the second AZD1222 dose. The chain joins TRBV12-3 or TRBV12-4 to TRBJ1-2; TRBD1 aligns across 7 bases. The CDR3 nucleotides read TGTGCCAGCAAACCGGGACAGATCTATGGCTACACCTTC. This translates into CASKPGQIYGYTF.